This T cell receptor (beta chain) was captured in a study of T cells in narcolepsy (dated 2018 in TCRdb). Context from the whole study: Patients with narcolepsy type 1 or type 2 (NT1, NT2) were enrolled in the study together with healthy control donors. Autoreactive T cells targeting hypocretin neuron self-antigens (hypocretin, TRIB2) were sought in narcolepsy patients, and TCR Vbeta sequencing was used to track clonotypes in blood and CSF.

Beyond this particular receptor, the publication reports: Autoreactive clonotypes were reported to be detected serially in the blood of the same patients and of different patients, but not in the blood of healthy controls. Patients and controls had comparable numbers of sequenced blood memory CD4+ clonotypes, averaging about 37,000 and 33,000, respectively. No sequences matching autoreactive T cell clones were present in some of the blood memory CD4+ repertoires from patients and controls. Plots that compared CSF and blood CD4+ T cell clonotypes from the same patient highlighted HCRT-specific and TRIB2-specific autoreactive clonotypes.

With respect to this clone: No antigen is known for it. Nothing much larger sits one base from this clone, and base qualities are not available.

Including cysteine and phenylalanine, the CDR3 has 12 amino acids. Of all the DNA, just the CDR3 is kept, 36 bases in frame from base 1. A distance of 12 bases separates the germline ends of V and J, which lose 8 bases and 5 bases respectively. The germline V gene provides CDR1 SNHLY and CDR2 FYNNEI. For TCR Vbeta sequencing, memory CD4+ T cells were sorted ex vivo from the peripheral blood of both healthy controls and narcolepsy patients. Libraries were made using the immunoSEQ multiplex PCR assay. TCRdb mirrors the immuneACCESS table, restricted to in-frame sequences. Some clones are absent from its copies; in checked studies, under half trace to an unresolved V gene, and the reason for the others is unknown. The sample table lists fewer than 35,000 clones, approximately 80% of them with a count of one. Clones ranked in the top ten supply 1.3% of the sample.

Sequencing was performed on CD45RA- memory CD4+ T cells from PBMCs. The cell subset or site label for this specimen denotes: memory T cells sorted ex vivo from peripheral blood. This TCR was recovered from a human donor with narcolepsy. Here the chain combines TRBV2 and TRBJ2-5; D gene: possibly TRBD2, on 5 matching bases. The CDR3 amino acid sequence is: CASEGRWETQYF. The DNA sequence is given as TGTGCCAGCGAGGGCAGGTGGGAGACCCAGTACTTC.